This record concerns one TCR beta chain sequence. The sample holds many counts of this clonotype. Its antigen is unknown. Base qualities are missing; no much larger clone stands one base away. Libraries of naive CD8 T cells were generated from roughly 21,000 to 960,000 sorted cells, with 10%, 30% or 50% of the purified RNA used. On a BD FACSAria II, naive CD8 T cells were FACS-sorted as CD8+CD4-CCR7+CD45RA+ and collected into RLT Plus buffer. Approximately 9 TCR copies' worth of Jurkat RNA were spiked into 20,000-1,000,000 naive CD8 T cell samples to test detection sensitivity. CD8 T cells were enriched using RosetteSep CD8+ T Cell Enrichment Cocktail and Ficoll-Paque, and the enriched cells then underwent ACK red cell lysis. These data are taken from a study of molecular identifiers for immune sequencing clone quantification (dated by TCRdb to the late 2010s). Regarding the research as a whole: For a replicate experiment, RNA from 20,000 or 100,000 naive CD8 T cells was divided into five aliquots, of which four were sequenced. This methods study benchmarked molecular-identifier clustering-based TCR repertoire sequencing (MIDCIRS) and TCR RNA copy counting, using CD8 T cells to do so. Here is what the overall study found, with its caveats: In CMV-specific effector cells, clones with more than 20 RNA copies accounted for over 97% of molecules, whereas in naive cells such clones accounted for under 1%. Spiked-in Jurkat TCR RNA equivalent to a single cell was reported to be detectable even among 750,000 to 1,000,000 naive CD8 T cells. Highly expanded clone sizes could be underestimated because identical TCR molecules may share a barcode. Modeling estimated around 3 recovered TCR RNA copies per cell, compared with about 10 by digital PCR, which implies 30% to 35% capture efficiency. Naive libraries contained spiked-in Jurkat TCR RNA (approximately nine copies' worth), which is not part of the donor repertoire. When barcode sub-clustering was omitted, TCR diversity was inflated by chimeric consensus sequences, with chimeras reaching as high as 47%.

The protocol used for the library was PCR. TCRdb lists the instrument as Illumina HiSeq 4000. Preparation of bulk TCR libraries followed a previously described approach, with the TCR primers listed in Table S5. Purification of total RNA was performed with the Qiagen AllPrep DNA/RNA kit. Before any analysis, reads coming from multiple sequencing runs of the same library were combined into one pool. For the original study's pipeline: Reads were retained only if the reads had an exact TCR constant sequence, and the retained reads were trimmed to 150 nt and grouped according to their 12-nt molecular barcodes. Reads within each barcode group were sub-clustered using a 15% Levenshtein threshold, and quality-weighted consensus sequences were constructed for each RNA molecule. Non-functional sequences were filtered out, along with any lower-count sequence sitting one edit away from another sequence. On the basis of fitting two negative binomial distributions, barcode sub-clusters with fewer than 20% of the maximum read count were discarded. TCRdb itself trimmed the public reads at Q25 with fastp, ran MiXCR and retained productive beta chains. One record per CDR3 amino acid sequence lists the most common genes and DNA. The V and J calls follow TCRdb's processing rather than the paper's. The sample table shows about 640,000 distinct CDR3 sequences, and just under 20% are seen once. Of the sample, 0.7% to 1% is held by the ten largest clones.

The CDR3 holds 15 amino acids from the cysteine to the phenylalanine. Just the 45-base CDR3 DNA is kept, in frame starting at base 1. Relative to germline, V is missing 2 bases and J is missing 2 bases, with 2 bases of the junction outside any gene match. The germline V gene provides CDR1 MNHEY and CDR2 SVGAGI. The sample was naive CD8+ T cells from blood, with Jurkat cell RNA spiked in. Per the publication, the cell subset or site label means: FACS-sorted CD8+CD4-CCR7+CD45RA+ naive T cells. The TCR was taken from a human donor in good health. Some libraries in this study had Jurkat cell RNA spiked in. The sequence joins TRBV6-5 to TRBJ2-3, with TRBD2 matching 9 junction bases. The nucleotide sequence is given as TGTGCCAGCAGTTACCAGCGGGAGGTCACAGATACGCAGTATTTT. It translates as CASSYQREVTDTQYF.